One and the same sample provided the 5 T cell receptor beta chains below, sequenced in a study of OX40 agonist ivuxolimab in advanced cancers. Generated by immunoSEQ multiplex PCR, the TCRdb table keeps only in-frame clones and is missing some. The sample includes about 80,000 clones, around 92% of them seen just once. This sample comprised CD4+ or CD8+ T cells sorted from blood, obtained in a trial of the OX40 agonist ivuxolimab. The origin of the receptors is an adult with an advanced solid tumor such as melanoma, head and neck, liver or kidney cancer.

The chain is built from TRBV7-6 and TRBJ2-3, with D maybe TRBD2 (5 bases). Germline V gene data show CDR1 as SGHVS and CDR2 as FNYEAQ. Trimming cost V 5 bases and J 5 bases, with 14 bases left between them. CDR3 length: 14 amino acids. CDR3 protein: CASSAGGLGDTQYF. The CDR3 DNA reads TGTGCCAGCAGCGCCGGCGGACTGGGAGATACGCAGTATTTT.

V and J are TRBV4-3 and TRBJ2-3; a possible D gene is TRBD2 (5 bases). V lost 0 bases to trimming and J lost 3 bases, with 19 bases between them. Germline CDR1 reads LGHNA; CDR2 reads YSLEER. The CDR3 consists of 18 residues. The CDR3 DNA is TGCGCCAGCAGCCAAGATCCTCCCTTCCGGGAATCAACAGATACGCAGTATTTT. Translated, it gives CASSQDPPFRESTDTQYF.

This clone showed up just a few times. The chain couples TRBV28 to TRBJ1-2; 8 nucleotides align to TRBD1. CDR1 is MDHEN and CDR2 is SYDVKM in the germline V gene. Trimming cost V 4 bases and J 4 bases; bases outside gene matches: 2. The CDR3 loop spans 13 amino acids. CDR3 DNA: TGTGCCAGCAGTTGGCAGGGGGCCTATGGCTACACCTTC. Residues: CASSWQGAYGYTF.

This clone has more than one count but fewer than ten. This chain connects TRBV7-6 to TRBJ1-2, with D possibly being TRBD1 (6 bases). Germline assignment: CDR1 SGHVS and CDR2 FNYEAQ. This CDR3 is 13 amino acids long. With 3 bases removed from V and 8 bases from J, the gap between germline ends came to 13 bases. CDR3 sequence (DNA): TGTGCCAGCAGCTTCAGGTCAGGGGAAGGCTACACCTTC. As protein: CASSFRSGEGYTF.

The CDR3 is CASSLMLGAEAYEQYF. For the CDR3, the DNA is TGTGCCAGCAGCTTAATGTTAGGGGCAGAAGCCTACGAGCAGTACTTC. The rearrangement joins TRBV13 to TRBJ2-7, with a weak D call TRBD1 (5 bases). Trimming removed 2 bases at V and 2 bases at J, with 16 bases between. Germline V lookup: CDR1 PRHDT, CDR2 FYEKMQ (reference sequence). The CDR3 is 16 residues long.